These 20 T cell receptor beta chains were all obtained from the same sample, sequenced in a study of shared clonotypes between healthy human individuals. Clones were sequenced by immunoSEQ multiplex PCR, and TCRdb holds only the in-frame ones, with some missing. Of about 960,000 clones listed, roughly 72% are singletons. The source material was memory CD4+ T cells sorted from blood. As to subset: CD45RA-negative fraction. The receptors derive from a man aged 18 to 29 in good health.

For the CDR3, the DNA is TGTGCCAGCAGCTTAGGCCAGGTTAAAGAGACCCAGTACTTC. Protein: CASSLGQVKETQYF. The chain uses TRBV7-2 and TRBJ2-5; D ambiguous. The V and J ends lost 1 base and 3 bases respectively, with 9 bases between them. Germline CDR1 is SGHTA and CDR2 is FQGNSA. The CDR3 has 14 amino acids.

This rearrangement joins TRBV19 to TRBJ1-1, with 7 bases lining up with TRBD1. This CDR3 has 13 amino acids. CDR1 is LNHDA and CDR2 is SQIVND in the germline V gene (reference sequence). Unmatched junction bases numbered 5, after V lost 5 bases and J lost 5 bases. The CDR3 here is CASSRQGRTEAFF. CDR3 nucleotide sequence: TGTGCCAGTAGTCGACAGGGACGGACTGAAGCTTTCTTT.

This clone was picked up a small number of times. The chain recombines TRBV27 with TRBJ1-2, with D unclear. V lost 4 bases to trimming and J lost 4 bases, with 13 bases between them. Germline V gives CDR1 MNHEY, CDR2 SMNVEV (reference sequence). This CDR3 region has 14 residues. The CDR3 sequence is CASSYKGWTYGYTF. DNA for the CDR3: TGTGCCAGCAGTTATAAAGGGTGGACCTATGGCTACACCTTC.

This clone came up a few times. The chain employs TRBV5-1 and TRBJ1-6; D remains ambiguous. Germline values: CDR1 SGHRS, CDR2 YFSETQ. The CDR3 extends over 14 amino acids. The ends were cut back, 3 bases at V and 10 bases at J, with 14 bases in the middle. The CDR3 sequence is CASSSAGLESPLHF. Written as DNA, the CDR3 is TGCGCCAGCAGCTCCGCGGGGTTGGAATCACCCCTCCACTTT.

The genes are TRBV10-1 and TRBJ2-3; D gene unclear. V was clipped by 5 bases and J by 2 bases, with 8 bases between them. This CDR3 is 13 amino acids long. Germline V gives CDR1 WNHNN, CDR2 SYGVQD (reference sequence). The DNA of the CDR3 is TGCGCCAGCAGTTTAAGACTCACAGATACGCAGTATTTT. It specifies CASSLRLTDTQYF.

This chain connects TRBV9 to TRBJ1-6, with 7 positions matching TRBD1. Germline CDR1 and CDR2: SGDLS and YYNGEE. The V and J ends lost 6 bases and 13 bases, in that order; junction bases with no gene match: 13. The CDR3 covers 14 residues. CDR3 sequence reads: CASTVGQPGGPLHF. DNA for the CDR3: TGTGCCAGCACCGTGGGACAGCCCGGAGGTCCCCTCCACTTT.

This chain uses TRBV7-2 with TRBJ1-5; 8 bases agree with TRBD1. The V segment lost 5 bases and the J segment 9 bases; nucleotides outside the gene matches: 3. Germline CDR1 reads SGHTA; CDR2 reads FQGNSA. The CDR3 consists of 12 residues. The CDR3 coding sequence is TGTGCCAGCAGCCCAGACAGGGGGCCCCAGCATTTT. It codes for CASSPDRGPQHF. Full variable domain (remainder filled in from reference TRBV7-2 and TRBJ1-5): GAGVSQSPSNKVTEKGKDVELRCDPISGHTALYWYRQSLGQGLEFLIYFQGNSAPDKSGLPSDRFSAERTGGSVSTLTIQRTQQEDSAVYLCASSPDRGPQHFGDGTRLSIL.

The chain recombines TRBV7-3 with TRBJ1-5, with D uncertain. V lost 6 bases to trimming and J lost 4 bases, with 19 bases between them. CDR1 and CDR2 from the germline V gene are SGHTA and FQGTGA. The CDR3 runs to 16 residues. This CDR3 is CASSLDGVAENQPQHF. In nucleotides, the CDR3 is TGTGCCAGCAGTCTAGATGGGGTGGCCGAGAATCAGCCCCAGCATTTT.

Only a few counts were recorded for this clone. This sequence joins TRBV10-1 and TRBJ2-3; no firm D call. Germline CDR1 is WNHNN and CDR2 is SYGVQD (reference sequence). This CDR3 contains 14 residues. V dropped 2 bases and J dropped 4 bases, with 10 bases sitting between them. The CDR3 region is CASSELRVADTQYF. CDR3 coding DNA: TGCGCCAGCAGTGAGCTAAGGGTAGCAGATACGCAGTATTTT.

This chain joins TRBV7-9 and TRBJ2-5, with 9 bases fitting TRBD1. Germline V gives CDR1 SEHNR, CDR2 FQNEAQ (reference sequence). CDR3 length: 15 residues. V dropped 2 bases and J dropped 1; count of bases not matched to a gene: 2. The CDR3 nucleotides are TGTGCCAGCAGCTTATGGGACAGGGCCCAAGAGACCCAGTACTTC. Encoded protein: CASSLWDRAQETQYF.

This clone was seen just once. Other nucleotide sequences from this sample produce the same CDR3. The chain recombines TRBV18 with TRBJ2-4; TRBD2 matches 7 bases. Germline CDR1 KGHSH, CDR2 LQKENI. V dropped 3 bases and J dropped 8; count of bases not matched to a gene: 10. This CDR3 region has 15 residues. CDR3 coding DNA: TGTGCCAGCTCACCCCTACCGGGAGGTTCGGACATTCAGTACTTC. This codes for CASSPLPGGSDIQYF.

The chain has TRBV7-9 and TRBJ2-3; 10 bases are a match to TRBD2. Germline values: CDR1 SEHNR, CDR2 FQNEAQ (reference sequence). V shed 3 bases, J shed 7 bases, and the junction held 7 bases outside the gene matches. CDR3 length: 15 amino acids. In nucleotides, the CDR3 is TGTGCCAGCAGCTTGAGCGGGGGGGCACTTTATACGCAGTATTTT. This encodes CASSLSGGALYTQYF. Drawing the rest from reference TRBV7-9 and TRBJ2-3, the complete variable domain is DTGVSQNPRHKITKRGQNVTFRCDPISEHNRLYWYRQTLGQGPEFLTYFQNEAQLEKSRLLSDRFSAERPKGSFSTLEIQRTEQGDSAMYLCASSLSGGALYTQYFGPGTRLTVL.

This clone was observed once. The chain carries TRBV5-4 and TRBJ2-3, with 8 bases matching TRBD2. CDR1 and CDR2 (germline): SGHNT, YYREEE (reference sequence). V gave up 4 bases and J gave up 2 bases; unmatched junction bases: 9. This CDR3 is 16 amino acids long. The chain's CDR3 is CASSRSGTRFTDTQYF. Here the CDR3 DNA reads TGTGCCAGCAGCCGCTCCGGGACTAGATTCACAGATACGCAGTATTTT.

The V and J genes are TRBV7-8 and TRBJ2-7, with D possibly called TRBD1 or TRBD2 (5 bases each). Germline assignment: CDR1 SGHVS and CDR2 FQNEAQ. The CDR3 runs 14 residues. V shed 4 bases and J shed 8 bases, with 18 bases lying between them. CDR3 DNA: TGTGCCAGCAGCTCGACAGTTGTCGGGATCCAGCAGTACTTC. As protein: CASSSTVVGIQQYF.

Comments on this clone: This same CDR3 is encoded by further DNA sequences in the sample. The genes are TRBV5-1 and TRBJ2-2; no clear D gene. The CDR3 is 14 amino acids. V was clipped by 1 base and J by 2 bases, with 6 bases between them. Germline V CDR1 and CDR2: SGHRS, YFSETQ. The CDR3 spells CASSLSGNTGELFF. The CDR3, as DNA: TGCGCCAGCAGCTTGTCCGGAAACACCGGGGAGCTGTTTTTT.

The CDR3, as DNA: TGTGCCTGGAGGGTAGATGGTTCCTACGAGCAGTACTTC. The encoded protein is CAWRVDGSYEQYF. The genes are TRBV30 and TRBJ2-7; D unclear. Germline-derived CDR1 and CDR2 are GTSNPN and SVGIG (reference sequence). The ends were cut back, 3 bases at V and 1 base at J, with 10 bases in the middle. This CDR3 is built from 13 residues.

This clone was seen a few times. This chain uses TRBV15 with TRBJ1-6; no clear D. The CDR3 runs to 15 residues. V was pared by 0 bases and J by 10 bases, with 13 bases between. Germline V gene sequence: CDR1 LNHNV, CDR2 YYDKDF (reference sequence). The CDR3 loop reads CATSRDRAGMSPLHF. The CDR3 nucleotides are TGTGCCACCAGCAGAGATCGGGCAGGAATGTCACCCCTCCACTTT.

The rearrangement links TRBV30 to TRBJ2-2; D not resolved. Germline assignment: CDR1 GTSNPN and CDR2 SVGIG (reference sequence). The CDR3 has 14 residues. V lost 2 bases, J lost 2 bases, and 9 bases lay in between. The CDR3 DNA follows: TGTGCCTGGAGTTGGACCTTAAACACCGGGGAGCTGTTTTTT. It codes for CAWSWTLNTGELFF.

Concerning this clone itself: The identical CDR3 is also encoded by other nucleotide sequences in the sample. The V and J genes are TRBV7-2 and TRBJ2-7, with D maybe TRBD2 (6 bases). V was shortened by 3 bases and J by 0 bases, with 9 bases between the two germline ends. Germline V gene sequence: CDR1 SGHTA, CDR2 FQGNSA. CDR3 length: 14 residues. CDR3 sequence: CASSFGGSSYEQYF. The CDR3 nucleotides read TGTGCCAGCAGCTTCGGGGGTAGCTCCTACGAGCAGTACTTC.

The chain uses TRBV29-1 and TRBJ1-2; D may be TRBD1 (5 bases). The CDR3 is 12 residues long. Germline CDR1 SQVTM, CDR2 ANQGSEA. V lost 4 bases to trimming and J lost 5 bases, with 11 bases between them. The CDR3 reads CSVGKGEYGYTF. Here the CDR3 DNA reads TGCAGCGTTGGGAAAGGGGAATATGGCTACACCTTC.